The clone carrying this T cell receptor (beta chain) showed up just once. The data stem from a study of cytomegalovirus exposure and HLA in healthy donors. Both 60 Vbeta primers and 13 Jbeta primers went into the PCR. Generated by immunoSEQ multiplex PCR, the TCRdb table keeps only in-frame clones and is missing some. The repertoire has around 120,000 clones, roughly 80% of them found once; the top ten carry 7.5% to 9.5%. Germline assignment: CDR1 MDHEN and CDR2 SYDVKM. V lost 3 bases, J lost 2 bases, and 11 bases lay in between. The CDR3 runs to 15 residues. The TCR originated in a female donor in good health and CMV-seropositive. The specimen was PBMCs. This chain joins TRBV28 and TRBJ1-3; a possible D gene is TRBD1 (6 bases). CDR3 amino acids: CASSFSRGTGNTIYF. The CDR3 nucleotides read TGTGCCAGCAGTTTTAGCAGGGGAACTGGAAACACCATATATTTT.